This entry describes one TCR beta chain. The V end lost 6 bases, the J end lost 3 bases, and 9 bases lay between the germline ends. The CDR3 length is 13 residues. Germline loops: CDR1 SNHLY, CDR2 FYNNEI. The sample is drawn from a study of T cell responses to AZD1222 COVID-19 vaccine. Using immunoSEQ multiplex PCR, the repertoire was profiled, and TCRdb retains in-frame clones only, with some absent. The sample has about 180,000 clones; roughly 87% are singletons. The starting material was peripheral blood, obtained on day 0 of AZD1222 vaccination. J is TRBJ1-5 and V is TRBV2, with D possibly matching TRBD1 (5 bases). This receptor was taken from an adult in good health. Written as DNA, the CDR3 is TGTGCCAGCAGGGACACCTACAATCAGCCCCAGCATTTT. Translated: CASRDTYNQPQHF.